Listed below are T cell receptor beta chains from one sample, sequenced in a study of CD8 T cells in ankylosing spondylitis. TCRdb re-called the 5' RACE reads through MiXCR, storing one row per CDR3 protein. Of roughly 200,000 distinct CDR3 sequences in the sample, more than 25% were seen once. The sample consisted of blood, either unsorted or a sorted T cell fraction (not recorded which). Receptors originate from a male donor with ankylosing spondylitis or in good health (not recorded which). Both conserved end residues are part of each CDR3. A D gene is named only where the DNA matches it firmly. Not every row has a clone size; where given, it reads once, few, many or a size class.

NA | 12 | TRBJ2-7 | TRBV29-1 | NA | CSVDDNSYEQYF | TGCAGCGTCGACGACAACTCCTACGAGCAGTACTTC
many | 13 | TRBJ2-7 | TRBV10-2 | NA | CASIQGTSFEQYF | TGCGCCAGTATTCAGGGGACATCCTTCGAGCAGTACTTC
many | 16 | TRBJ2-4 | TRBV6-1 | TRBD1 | CASIPDRVNAKNIQYF | TGTGCCAGCATTCCCGACAGGGTGAATGCCAAAAACATTCAGTACTTC
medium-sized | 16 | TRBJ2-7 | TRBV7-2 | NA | CASSPFSVPGVYEQYF | TGTGCCAGCAGCCCCTTTTCGGTCCCGGGGGTCTACGAGCAGTACTTC
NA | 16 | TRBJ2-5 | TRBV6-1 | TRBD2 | CASSKGLAGGRETQYF | TGTGCCAGCAGTAAAGGACTAGCGGGAGGTCGGGAGACCCAGTACTTC
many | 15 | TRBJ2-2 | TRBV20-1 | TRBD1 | CSASLGQANTGELFF | TGCAGTGCTAGTCTGGGACAGGCGAACACCGGGGAGCTGTTTTTT
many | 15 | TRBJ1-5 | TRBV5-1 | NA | CASSLFGDSNQPQHF | TGCGCCAGCAGCTTGTTCGGGGATAGCAATCAGCCCCAGCATTTT
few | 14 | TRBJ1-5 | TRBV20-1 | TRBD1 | CSASAGTGNQPQHF | TGCAGTGCTAGCGCAGGGACAGGGAATCAGCCCCAGCATTTT
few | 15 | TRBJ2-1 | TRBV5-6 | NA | CASNLDGGSYNEQFF | TGTGCCAGCAACTTGGACGGGGGCTCCTACAATGAGCAGTTCTTC
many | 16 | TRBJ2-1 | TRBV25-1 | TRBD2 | CASSELAESSYNEQFF | TGTGCCAGCAGTGAACTAGCGGAGAGCTCCTACAATGAGCAGTTCTTC
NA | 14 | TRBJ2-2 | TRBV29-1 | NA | CSVAGTRNTGELFF | TGCAGCGTCGCCGGGACACGGAACACCGGGGAGCTGTTTTTT
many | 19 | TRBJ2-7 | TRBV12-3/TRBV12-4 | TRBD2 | CASSDQGALAGGISYEQYF | TGTGCCAGCAGCGACCAGGGGGCTCTAGCGGGAGGGATCTCCTACGAGCAGTACTTC
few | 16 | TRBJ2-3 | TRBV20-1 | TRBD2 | CSARLAGVWAADTQYF | TGCAGTGCTAGACTAGCGGGAGTATGGGCAGCAGATACGCAGTATTTT
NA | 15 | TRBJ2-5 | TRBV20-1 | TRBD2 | CSAYARLAGVQTQYF | TGCAGTGCTTACGCCCGACTAGCGGGAGTCCAGACCCAGTACTTC
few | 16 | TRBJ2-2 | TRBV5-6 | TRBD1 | CASSLSTGGGTGELFF | TGTGCCAGCAGCTTATCGACAGGGGGCGGCACCGGGGAGCTGTTTTTT
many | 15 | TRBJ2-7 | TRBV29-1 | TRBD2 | CSVGRTSGSSGEQYF | TGCAGCGTAGGCCGGACTAGCGGGAGTTCGGGCGAGCAGTACTTC
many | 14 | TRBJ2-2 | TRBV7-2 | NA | CASSPDPGTGELFF | TGTGCCAGCAGCCCGGACCCCGGGACCGGGGAGCTGTTTTTT
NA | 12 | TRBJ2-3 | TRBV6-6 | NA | CASSLIPDTQYF | TGTGCCAGCAGCCTAATCCCAGATACGCAGTATTTT
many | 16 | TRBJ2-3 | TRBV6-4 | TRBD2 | CASSEGTSGAGDTQYF | TGTGCCAGCAGTGAGGGGACTAGTGGAGCGGGAGATACGCAGTATTTT
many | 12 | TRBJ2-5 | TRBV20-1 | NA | CSATGGGETQYF | TGCAGTGCCACAGGGGGGGGGGAGACCCAGTACTTC
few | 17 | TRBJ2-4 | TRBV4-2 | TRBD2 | CASSPASGRAAKNIQYF | TGTGCCAGCAGCCCGGCGAGCGGGAGGGCGGCCAAAAACATTCAGTACTTC
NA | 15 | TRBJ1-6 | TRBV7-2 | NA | CASVLGRVHDSPLHF | TGTGCCAGCGTACTTGGGAGGGTTCACGATTCACCCCTCCACTTT
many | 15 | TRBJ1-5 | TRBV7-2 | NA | CASSLSRAPNQPQHF | TGTGCCAGCAGCTTATCACGGGCCCCAAATCAGCCCCAGCATTTT
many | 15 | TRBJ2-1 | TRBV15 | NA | CATSRDFIITNEQFF | TGTGCCACCAGCAGAGATTTTATCATTACCAATGAGCAGTTCTTC
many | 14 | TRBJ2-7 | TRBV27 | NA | CASSAMVPTYEQYF | TGTGCCAGCAGTGCGATGGTACCTACCTACGAGCAGTACTTC
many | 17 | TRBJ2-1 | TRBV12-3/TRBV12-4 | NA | CASSLNARLPSYNEQFF | TGTGCCAGCAGTTTAAACGCCAGACTACCCTCCTACAATGAGCAGTTCTTC
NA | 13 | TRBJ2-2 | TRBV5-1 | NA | CASSLVYTGELFF | TGCGCCAGCAGCTTGGTATACACCGGGGAGCTGTTTTTT
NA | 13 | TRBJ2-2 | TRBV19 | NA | CASIGRHTGELFF | TGTGCCAGTATTGGACGGCACACCGGGGAGCTGTTTTTT
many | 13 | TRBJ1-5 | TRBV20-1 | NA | CSARDMNNQPQHF | TGCAGTGCTAGAGACATGAACAATCAGCCCCAGCATTTT
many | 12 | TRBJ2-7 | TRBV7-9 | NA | CASSRPPYEQYF | TGTGCCAGCAGCCGACCACCCTACGAGCAGTACTTC
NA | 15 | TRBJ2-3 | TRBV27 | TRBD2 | CASRRTSGRRATQYF | TGTGCCAGCCGGCGGACTAGCGGGAGGAGGGCTACGCAGTATTTT
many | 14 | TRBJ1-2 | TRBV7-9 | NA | CASSPRRGDYGYTF | TGTGCCAGCAGCCCACGGAGGGGGGACTATGGCTACACCTTC
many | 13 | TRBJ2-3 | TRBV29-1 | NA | CSVDSRFTDTQYF | TGCAGCGTTGATAGCCGGTTCACAGATACGCAGTATTTT
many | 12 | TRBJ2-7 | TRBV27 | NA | CASSLKGYEQYF | TGTGCCAGCAGTTTAAAGGGATACGAGCAGTACTTC
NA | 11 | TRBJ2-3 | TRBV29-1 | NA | CSGVGTDTQYF | TGCAGCGGCGTGGGGACAGATACGCAGTATTTT
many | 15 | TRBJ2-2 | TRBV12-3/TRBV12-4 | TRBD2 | CASSLIGTSSGELFF | TGTGCCAGCAGTTTAATCGGGACTAGTTCCGGGGAGCTGTTTTTT
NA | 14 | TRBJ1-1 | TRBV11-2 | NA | CASSFDNRHTEAFF | TGTGCCAGCAGCTTCGACAACCGGCACACTGAAGCTTTCTTT
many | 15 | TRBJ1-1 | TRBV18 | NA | CASSPPSQQNTEAFF | TGTGCCAGCTCACCACCGAGTCAGCAGAACACTGAAGCTTTCTTT
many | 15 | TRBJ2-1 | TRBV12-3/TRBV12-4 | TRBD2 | CASSLALADYNEQFF | TGTGCCAGCAGTTTGGCCCTAGCGGATTACAATGAGCAGTTCTTC
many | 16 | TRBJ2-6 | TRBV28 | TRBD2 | CASSLVAGSGANVLTF | TGTGCCAGCAGCCTCGTAGCGGGATCTGGGGCCAACGTCCTGACTTTC
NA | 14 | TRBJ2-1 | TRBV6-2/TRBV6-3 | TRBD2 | CASRDTGRGNEQFF | TGTGCCAGCAGAGACACCGGGAGGGGAAATGAGCAGTTCTTC
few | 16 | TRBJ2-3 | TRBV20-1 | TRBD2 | CSARDQLLAGRYTQYF | TGCAGTGCTAGAGATCAGTTACTAGCGGGACGGTATACGCAGTATTTT
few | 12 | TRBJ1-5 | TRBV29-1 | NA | CSVVTGNQPQHF | TGCAGCGTAGTAACAGGGAATCAGCCCCAGCATTTT
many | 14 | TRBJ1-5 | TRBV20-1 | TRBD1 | CSAETGKGNQPQHF | TGCAGTGCTGAGACAGGGAAGGGCAATCAGCCCCAGCATTTT
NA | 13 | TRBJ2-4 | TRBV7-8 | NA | CASSLVLGNIQYF | TGTGCCAGCAGCTTAGTGCTAGGGAACATTCAGTACTTC
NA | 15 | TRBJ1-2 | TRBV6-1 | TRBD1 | CASSRGQGTGYGYTF | TGTGCCAGCAGCCGAGGACAGGGGACAGGCTATGGCTACACCTTC
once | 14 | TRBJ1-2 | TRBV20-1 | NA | CSARVQGQGGGYTF | TGCAGTGCTAGAGTTCAAGGGCAGGGAGGTGGCTACACCTTC
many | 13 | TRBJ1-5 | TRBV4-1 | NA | CASSPNSNQPQHF | TGCGCCAGCAGCCCTAATAGCAATCAGCCCCAGCATTTT